This record concerns one T cell receptor beta chain sequence. Its antigen is currently unknown. The CDR3 runs 12 residues. The V end was cut by 4 bases, the J end by 5 bases, with 7 bases between. Germline V CDR1 and CDR2: SGHNT, YYREEE (reference sequence). The entry originates in a study of cytotoxic CD8 clonotypes in ibrutinib-treated CLL. General study findings and limits: Exceeding age-matched healthy donors, baseline clonality also tracked the counts of circulating CD8+ T cells. Higher clonality was seen at ibrutinib response and a return toward baseline at progression.

Sequencing was performed with immunoSEQ multiplex PCR; in TCRdb, only in-frame clones are kept and a portion is missing. The data show approximately 45,000 clones, 69% seen once. Extraction of roughly 2 micrograms of genomic DNA from cryopreserved PBMCs supplied material for TCR beta libraries. The chain combines TRBV5-4 with TRBJ1-3; D is uncertain. The TCR sequence derives from a human donor with chronic lymphocytic leukemia. This specimen was PBMCs, taken after 12 months of ibrutinib treatment. The DNA of the CDR3 is TGTGCCAGCAGCCTAGACAGAAACACCATATATTTT. Amino acids: CASSLDRNTIYF.